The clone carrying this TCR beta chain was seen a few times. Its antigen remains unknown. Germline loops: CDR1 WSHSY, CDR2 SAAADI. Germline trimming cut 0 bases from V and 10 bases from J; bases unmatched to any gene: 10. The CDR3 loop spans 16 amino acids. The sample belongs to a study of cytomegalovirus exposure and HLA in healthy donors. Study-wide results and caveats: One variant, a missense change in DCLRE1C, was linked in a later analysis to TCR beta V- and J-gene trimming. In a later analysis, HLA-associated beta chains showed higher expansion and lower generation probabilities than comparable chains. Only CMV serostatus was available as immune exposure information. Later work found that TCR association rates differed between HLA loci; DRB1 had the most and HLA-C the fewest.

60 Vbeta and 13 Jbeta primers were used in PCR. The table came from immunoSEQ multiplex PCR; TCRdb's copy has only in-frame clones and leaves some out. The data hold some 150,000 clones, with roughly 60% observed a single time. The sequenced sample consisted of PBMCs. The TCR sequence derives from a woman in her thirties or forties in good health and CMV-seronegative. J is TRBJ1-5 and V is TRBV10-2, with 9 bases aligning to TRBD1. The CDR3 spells CASSESSPGTGSPQHF. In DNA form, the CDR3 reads TGCGCCAGCAGTGAGTCGAGCCCCGGGACAGGGAGTCCCCAGCATTTT.